These 10 T cell receptor beta chains were sequenced from one sample in a study of cytomegalovirus exposure and HLA in healthy donors. PCR involved 60 Vbeta and 13 Jbeta primers. The repertoire was sequenced with immunoSEQ multiplex PCR; TCRdb's copy has only in-frame clones and lacks some. The sample lists about 150,000 clones; 61% were seen once. What was sequenced was PBMCs. The source of these receptors is a male donor in good health and CMV-seronegative.

V usage is TRBV6-5 and J usage is TRBJ2-1; 11 bases are a match to TRBD2. The CDR3 consists of 16 residues. Looked up from germline, CDR1 is MNHEY and CDR2 is SVGAGI. Losses at the gene ends were 0 bases for V and 9 bases for J; bases not matched to a gene: 7. CDR3 nucleotide sequence: TGTGCCAGCAGTTACTCGGGGCTAGCGGGGGGATTTGAGCAGTTCTTC. Translation: CASSYSGLAGGFEQFF.

The chain carries TRBV5-1 and TRBJ2-6; 10 nucleotides line up with TRBD1. V was pared by 3 bases and J by 3 bases, with 6 bases of the junction left unmatched. Germline V gives CDR1 SGHRS, CDR2 YFSETQ. This CDR3 contains 17 residues. CDR3 nucleotide sequence: TGCGCCAGCAGCTCGACAGGGGGCGCGGATGGGGCCAACGTCCTGACTTTC. Its protein product is CASSSTGGADGANVLTF.

This clone was detected only once. This chain uses TRBV9 with TRBJ2-2; D possibly corresponds to TRBD2 (6 bases). V was pared by 2 bases and J by 5 bases, with 13 bases between. This CDR3 comprises 15 residues. Looked up from germline, CDR1 is SGDLS and CDR2 is YYNGEE. The CDR3 bases are TGTGCCAGCAGCGTCCGGAGTGGGAGGACCGGGGAGCTGTTTTTT. This gives the protein CASSVRSGRTGELFF.

The rearrangement links TRBV7-9 to TRBJ2-7, with 7 nucleotides matching TRBD1. V lost 1 base and J lost 9; bases outside the gene matches: 6. CDR1 SEHNR and CDR2 FQNEAQ come from the germline V gene (reference sequence). CDR3 size: 13 residues. The CDR3 loop reads CASSLETGLGQYF. CDR3 nucleotide sequence: TGTGCCAGCAGCTTAGAGACAGGGCTCGGGCAGTACTTC.

The chain joins TRBV27 to TRBJ2-7; unclear D gene. Germline assignment: CDR1 MNHEY and CDR2 SMNVEV (reference sequence). The CDR3 runs 11 residues. V was cut by 5 bases and J by 6 bases, with 8 bases left in between. The CDR3: CASSMGSEQYF. In DNA, the CDR3 is TGTGCCAGCAGTATGGGCAGCGAGCAGTACTTC.

V usage is TRBV2 and J usage is TRBJ2-5, with a weak D call TRBD2 (6 bases). CDR1 is SNHLY, CDR2 FYNNEI, per germline. The germline V and J ends were trimmed by 6 bases and 5 bases, with 13 bases remaining between them. The CDR3 totals 13 residues. The CDR3 region is CASRTGGMETQYF. DNA of the CDR3: TGTGCCAGCAGGACCGGGGGTATGGAGACCCAGTACTTC.

The chain combines TRBV28 with TRBJ1-1; TRBD1 agrees at 8 bases. Germline V CDR1 and CDR2: MDHEN, SYDVKM. CDR3 length equals 14 residues. After removal of 6 bases from V and 4 bases from J, the junction contained 7 bases not matched to a gene. Written as DNA, the CDR3 is TGTGCCAGCAGAACGACAGGGGATAGCACTGAAGCTTTCTTT. Protein: CASRTTGDSTEAFF. Full variable domain (outside the CDR3, taken from reference TRBV28 and TRBJ1-1): DVKVTQSSRYLVKRTGEKVFLECVQDMDHENMFWYRQDPGLGLRLIYFSYDVKMKEKGDIPEGYSVSREKKERFSLILESASTNQTSMYLCASRTTGDSTEAFFGQGTRLTVV.

In this sample, this clone turned up a few times. The genes are TRBV5-1 and TRBJ2-7; 9 bases align to TRBD1. The germline V gene has CDR1 SGHRS and CDR2 YFSETQ. V lost 0 bases and J lost 4; bases outside the gene matches: 5. CDR3 length: 15 amino acids. CDR3 in DNA: TGCGCCAGCAGCTTGGACCGGGACAGGGAGTACGAGCAGTACTTC. It specifies CASSLDRDREYEQYF.

The chain employs TRBV9 and TRBJ2-2, with 12 bases that match TRBD2. CDR3 length: 16 amino acids. The trim removed 2 bases at V and 4 bases at J, leaving 3 bases unmatched. Germline CDR1 and CDR2: SGDLS and YYNGEE. CDR3 nucleotides: TGTGCCAGCAGCGTTACTAGCGGGGGGAGCACCGGGGAGCTGTTTTTT. Protein: CASSVTSGGSTGELFF.

DNA for the CDR3: TGCGCCAGCAGCGGACAGTCGTCGGGACATGGCTACACCTTC. Translation gives CASSGQSSGHGYTF. The gene calls are TRBV5-1 and TRBJ1-2, with TRBD1 as a possible D gene (6 bases). Trimming removed 4 bases from V and 6 bases from J, with 16 bases in between. Germline V CDR1 and CDR2: SGHRS, YFSETQ. This CDR3 has 14 amino acids.